Below are 16 T cell receptor beta chains sequenced from a single sample in a study of T cell clonality in common variable immunodeficiency. Overall study results and limits: Common variable immunodeficiency TCR beta sequences reportedly had fewer deletions and N-nucleotide insertions.

Only in-frame clones appear in the TCRdb table, and some are missing; sequencing was by immunoSEQ multiplex PCR. Recorded here are some 22,000 clones, with no singletons, and the ten leading clones hold around 9%. These receptors have no identified antigens. Sequenced sample: peripheral blood mononuclear cells. The receptors stem from a human donor with common variable immunodeficiency.

A few counts support this clone. The sequenced fragment ends 3 residues before the CDR3 boundary, so the rest is inferred from the germline J gene. J is TRBJ2-1 and V is TRBV20-1; 14 nucleotides agree with TRBD2. CDR1 is DFQATT and CDR2 is SNEGSKA in the germline V gene (reference sequence). V gave up 1 base and J gave up 8 bases; unmatched junction bases: 13. This CDR3 region has 18 residues. CDR3 residues: CSARGGTGTSGSQHEQFF. Partial CDR3 DNA: TGCAGTGCTAGAGGGGGGACCGGGACTAGCGGGAGTCAACATGAG.

Only a few counts were recorded for this clone. The CDR3 end is not reached by the read, which stops 3 residues before it; the germline J gene fills it in. This sequence joins TRBV19 and TRBJ1-5; D remains ambiguous. V lost 1 base to trimming and J lost 0 bases, with 7 bases between them. Germline V lookup: CDR1 LNHDA, CDR2 SQIVND (reference sequence). The CDR3 runs 15 residues. The DNA read from the CDR3 is TGTGCCAGTAGTATAGTCCCGTATAGCAATCAGCCC. Translating gives CASSIVPYSNQP. The CDR3 reads in full as CASSIVPYSNQPQHF.

On this clone: Read sequence stops 3 residues before the CDR3 end, and the germline J gene provides the missing end. V is TRBV20-1 and J is TRBJ2-1; 12 bases are shared with TRBD2. J lost 6 bases, V lost 7 bases, and 16 bases had no gene match. The CDR3 covers 17 residues. The germline V gene has CDR1 DFQATT and CDR2 SNEGSKA (reference sequence). The CDR3 protein is CSGRRLAGGPDGNEQFF. Incomplete CDR3 DNA: TGCAGTGGCCGCCGGCTAGCGGGGGGGCCTGACGGCAATGAG.

The table lists this clone with a few counts. The read halts 3 residues ahead of the CDR3 end, with the missing end drawn from the germline J gene. V gene TRBV19 combines with J gene TRBJ1-5; 8 nucleotides agree with TRBD1. The CDR3 is 15 amino acids. V lost 7 bases, J lost 3 bases, and 8 bases stayed unmatched. The germline V gene has CDR1 LNHDA and CDR2 SQIVND (reference sequence). The chain's CDR3 is CASTDRGSANQPQHF. CDR3 DNA, as far as it was read: TGTGCCAGTACCGACAGGGGAAGTGCCAATCAGCCC.

This clone turned up a few times. Coverage ceases 3 residues before the CDR3 finishes, and the germline J gene fills in the end. The chain has TRBV18 and TRBJ1-6; D not certain. In germline, CDR1 is KGHSH, CDR2 LQKENI. V shed 3 bases and J shed 10 bases, with 16 bases lying between them. CDR3 length: 15 residues. Here the CDR3 reads CASSPIAAVESPLHF. The covered CDR3 bases are TGTGCCAGCTCACCCATCGCGGCAGTCGAGTCACCC.

Worth noting for this clone: The CDR3 end lies 3 residues beyond the end of the read and is filled in from the germline J gene. This chain connects TRBV19 to TRBJ2-7, with TRBD1 matching over 11 bases. The CDR3 contains 13 residues. Per germline, CDR1 LNHDA and CDR2 SQIVND (reference sequence). With V trimmed by 8 bases and J by 5 bases, 5 bases remained unmatched. The sequenced part of the CDR3 DNA is TGTGCCAGTTCCGGGACAGGGGGACACGAG. Protein product: CASSGTGGHE. The whole CDR3 protein reads CASSGTGGHEQYF.

Ten or more counts support this clone. Germline and junction disagree at one end, which may indicate a read error. The read finishes 3 residues shy of the CDR3 end, and the germline J gene is used to complete it. The gene calls are TRBV6-1 and TRBJ1-1, with 10 bases lining up with TRBD1. Germline values: CDR1 MNHNS, CDR2 SASEGT. The CDR3 is 13 residues long. The sequenced CDR3 bases are TGTGCCAGCAGAGAAGACAGGGGGCGGCAA. It is translated as CASREDRGRQ. In full, the CDR3 is CASREDRGRQAFF.

Ten or more counts support this clone. From the germline J gene comes the end of the CDR3, since the read stops 3 residues before it. V gene TRBV5-1 combines with J gene TRBJ1-1; D ambiguous. The V end was cut by 0 bases, the J end by 1 base, with 10 bases between. In germline, CDR1 is SGHRS, CDR2 YFSETQ. The CDR3 is made up of 15 amino acids. CDR3 DNA (partial): TGCGCCAGCAGCTTGGATCAAAGTAGGAACACTGAA. It specifies CASSLDQSRNTE. The complete CDR3 sequence is CASSLDQSRNTEAFF.

This clone came up many times. The sequence runs out 3 residues before the end of the CDR3; the remainder is reconstructed from the germline J gene. The chain couples TRBV18 to TRBJ2-7, with TRBD1 identical over 9 bases. CDR1 and CDR2 (germline): KGHSH, LQKENI. V gave up 4 bases and J gave up 2 bases; unmatched junction bases: 0. The CDR3 is 13 amino acids. The CDR3 is CASSRDRAYEQYF. The sequenced part of the CDR3 DNA is TGTGCCAGCTCACGGGACAGGGCCTACGAG. Complete variable domain (other parts from reference TRBV18 and TRBJ2-7): NAGVMQNPRHLVRRRGQEARLRCSPMKGHSHVYWYRQLPEEGLKFMVYLQKENIIDESGMPKERFSAEFPKEGPSILRIQQVVRGDSAAYFCASSRDRAYEQYFGPGTRLTVT.

Only a few counts were recorded for this clone. The read finishes 3 residues shy of the CDR3 end, and the germline J gene is used to complete it. This chain connects TRBV6-1 to TRBJ1-5; no firm D call. The CDR3 runs 14 residues. V gave up 1 base and J gave up 7 bases, with 11 bases separating them. CDR1 is MNHNS and CDR2 is SASEGT in the germline V gene. CDR3 protein: CASSEGGGGQPQHF. Partial CDR3 DNA: TGTGCCAGCAGTGAAGGTGGAGGCGGGCAGCCC.

This clone was detected only a few times. The sequence runs out 3 residues before the end of the CDR3; the remainder is reconstructed from the germline J gene. The chain has TRBV6-1 and TRBJ1-2; a possible D gene is TRBD1 (5 bases). The CDR3 is made up of 16 amino acids. Germline CDR1 reads MNHNS; CDR2 reads SASEGT. CDR3 region: CASSEAKFAGTRGYTF. The part of the CDR3 DNA that was read is TGTGCCAGCAGTGAAGCGAAATTTGCAGGGACTCGAGGC.

There are a few counts of this clone. The read comes to an end 3 residues before the CDR3 does, leaving the germline J gene to fill in the end. The chain carries TRBV10-3 and TRBJ2-7, with TRBD1 matching over 9 bases. The V segment lost 3 bases and the J segment 2 bases; nucleotides outside the gene matches: 8. In germline, CDR1 is ENHRY, CDR2 SYGVKD. This CDR3 spans 16 amino acids. The covered CDR3 bases are TGTGCCATCAGTGAAAGGGGACAGGGCGAGGCCTACGAG. Protein product: CAISERGQGEAYE. The whole CDR3 protein is CAISERGQGEAYEQYF.

The table lists this clone with many counts. The read terminates 3 residues before the CDR3 end, so the remaining end is supplied by the germline J gene. J is TRBJ2-3 and V is TRBV20-1; 7 bases are shared with TRBD1. CDR1 is DFQATT, CDR2 SNEGSKA, per germline (reference sequence). The CDR3 has 16 amino acids. V was clipped by 2 bases and J by 4 bases; unmatched bases: 12. The CDR3 bases that were read are TGCAGTGCTAGACTTCTCCGGGACAGAGCATCAGATACG. Its protein product is CSARLLRDRASDT. The CDR3 in full is CSARLLRDRASDTQYF.

Concerning this clone: The read is 3 residues too short to cover the CDR3 end, so that end is filled in from the germline J gene. V and J are TRBV19 and TRBJ1-2; no clear D gene. CDR3 length: 12 residues. Germline V gene sequence: CDR1 LNHDA, CDR2 SQIVND (reference sequence). V was clipped by 3 bases and J by 3 bases, with 5 bases between them. CDR3 DNA (partial): TGTGCCAGTAGTATTTCCGACTATGGC. Translated, it gives CASSISDYG. The entire CDR3 sequence reads CASSISDYGYTF.

This clone was detected a few times. The sequenced part of the CDR3 DNA is TGTGCCAGCACCGTGGGGGGGGCCACAGATACG. Amino acid sequence: CASTVGGATDT. Given in full, the CDR3 is CASTVGGATDTQYF. This chain uses TRBV2 with TRBJ2-3; perhaps TRBD2 as D (7 bases). The CDR3 goes on 3 residues after the read ends, and that part is filled in from the germline J gene. The germline gives CDR1 SNHLY, CDR2 FYNNEI. This CDR3 region has 14 residues. With 7 bases removed from V and 2 bases from J, the gap between germline ends came to 13 bases.

With regard to this clone: The read ends 3 residues shy of where the CDR3 ends; the end is completed using the germline J gene. The V gene is TRBV18, the J gene TRBJ2-5; 7 bases agree with TRBD1. The germline CDR1 and CDR2 sequences are KGHSH and LQKENI. V shed 1 base, J shed 2 bases, and the junction held 1 base outside the gene matches. The CDR3 consists of 14 residues. CDR3 loop: CASSPRQGQETQYF. The sequenced part of the CDR3 DNA is TGTGCCAGCTCACCACGACAGGGACAAGAGACC.